The next 6 T cell receptor beta chains were all read from a single sample in a study of T cell responses to AZD1222 COVID-19 vaccine. Using immunoSEQ multiplex PCR, the repertoire was profiled, and TCRdb retains in-frame clones only, with some absent. Of over 85,000 clones in the sample, almost 90% were seen once. The sample here was peripheral blood, taken 28 days after the second AZD1222 dose. All receptors come from an adult who received the AZD1222 COVID-19 vaccine.

This clone turned up a few times. The chain carries TRBV7-6 and TRBJ2-2; 10 nucleotides agree with TRBD1. The CDR3 covers 16 residues. Unmatched junction bases numbered 9, after V lost 5 bases and J lost 6 bases. Germline CDR1 reads SGHVS; CDR2 reads FNYEAQ. DNA for the CDR3: TGTGCCAGCAGCGCGACGACAGGGGGCAGGGCCGGGGAGCTGTTTTTT. Translated: CASSATTGGRAGELFF.

The rearrangement joins TRBV15 to TRBJ1-1; D not resolved. CDR3 length: 14 amino acids. Looked up from germline, CDR1 is LNHNV and CDR2 is YYDKDF (reference sequence). The V end lost 3 bases, the J end lost 3 bases, and 11 bases lay between the germline ends. The CDR3 nucleotides read TGTGCCACCAGCAGTCTAGGGAAGGACACTGAAGCTTTCTTT. This translates into CATSSLGKDTEAFF.

The genes are TRBV6-6 and TRBJ1-5; no clear D. The germline V gene encodes CDR1 MNHNY and CDR2 SVGAGI (reference sequence). Trimming took 2 bases from V and 7 from J, leaving 9 bases between them. This CDR3 has 13 amino acids. The CDR3 reads CASSYMVGQPQHF. CDR3 DNA sequence: TGTGCCAGCAGTTACATGGTAGGGCAGCCCCAGCATTTT.

The genes are TRBV6-5 and TRBJ2-1; TRBD2 is a possible D gene (5 bases). CDR3 length: 15 residues. V was clipped by 5 bases and J by 1 base, with 12 bases between them. Germline V CDR1 and CDR2: MNHEY, SVGAGI. CDR3 region: CASSNRDQSYNEQFF. In DNA form, the CDR3 reads TGTGCCAGCAGTAACCGGGATCAATCCTACAATGAGCAGTTCTTC.

The chain couples TRBV9 to TRBJ2-5, with 7 bases identical to TRBD2. With 10 bases clipped from V and 2 bases from J, the junction kept 17 bases outside the gene matches. The CDR3 sequence is 16 residues long. Germline V lookup: CDR1 SGDLS, CDR2 YYNGEE. The DNA for the CDR3 is TGTGCCTCCAGTGTGGGCGGGAGTCCGTGGCAAGAGACCCAGTACTTC. This encodes CASSVGGSPWQETQYF.

This sequence joins TRBV10-1 and TRBJ2-5; maybe TRBD2 (7 bases). Germline V lookup: CDR1 WNHNN, CDR2 SYGVQD (reference sequence). Trimming shortened V by 0 bases and J by 5 bases, and 10 bases separated the two germline ends. This CDR3 has 14 amino acids. CDR3 nucleotide sequence: TGCGCCAGCAGTGAGTCGGGGGGGCAGGAGACCCAGTACTTC. Translation: CASSESGGQETQYF.